The 11 T cell receptor beta chains below come from one sample, sequenced in a study of T cell repertoires in cytomegalovirus infection. Their antigen targets remain unknown. TCRdb re-called the reads with MiXCR, one entry per CDR3 protein. In the table there are about 920,000 distinct CDR3 sequences, around 30% of which are singletons. Sequencing was performed on cultured CD8+ T cells from PBMCs, taken from culture after CMV antigen stimulation. The receptor source for this set is a human donor in good health (CMV status not recorded). Some clones in this sample may be carry-over from other donors' samples.

The chain combines TRBV15 with TRBJ2-1; D not certain. The ends were cut back, 4 bases at V and 6 bases at J, with 16 bases in the middle. In germline, CDR1 is LNHNV, CDR2 YYDKDF (reference sequence). This CDR3 is 15 amino acids long. CDR3 sequence (DNA): TGTGCCACCAGCACCACCGATTCCCCTCTCAATGAGCAGTTCTTC. Its translation: CATSTTDSPLNEQFF.

The gene calls are TRBV19 and TRBJ2-5; 11 nucleotides agree with TRBD2. The CDR3 runs 15 residues. From germline, CDR1 is LNHDA and CDR2 SQIVND (reference sequence). V shed 5 bases, J shed 2 bases, and the junction held 4 bases outside the gene matches. CDR3 sequence (DNA): TGTGCCAGTAGTCCTAGCGGGGGGCGTCAAGAGACCCAGTACTTC. This gives the protein CASSPSGGRQETQYF.

The chain has TRBV6-1 and TRBJ2-7; D is undetermined. The CDR3 has 11 residues. Germline CDR1 and CDR2: MNHNS and SASEGT. V lost 4 bases, J lost 4 bases, and 5 bases lay in between. The CDR3 loop reads CASSAIYEQYV. In DNA, the CDR3 is TGTGCCAGCAGTGCTATTTACGAGCAGTACGTC.

CDR3 sequence reads: CASSPSKPGANVLTF. The CDR3 nucleotides are TGTGCCAGCAGCCCTTCGAAACCTGGGGCCAACGTCCTGACTTTC. The chain joins TRBV7-4 to TRBJ2-6, with D hard to call. Germline V lookup: CDR1 SGHVT, CDR2 SQSDAQ. V gave up 5 bases and J gave up 2 bases, with 10 bases separating them. The CDR3 extends over 15 amino acids.

This clonotype was found a few times. This chain joins TRBV5-8 and TRBJ2-3; 12 bases are shared with TRBD1. Germline V gene lookup returns CDR1 SGHTS and CDR2 YDEGEE. The length of the CDR3 is 16 residues. After removal of 6 bases from V and 6 bases from J, the junction contained 11 bases not matched to a gene. The CDR3 nucleotides read TGTGCCAGCACCCAAGGGGACAGGGGGCCCCGTGATACGCAGTATTTT. Residues: CASTQGDRGPRDTQYF.

This chain uses TRBV19 with TRBJ2-7, with D perhaps TRBD1 (5 bases). Germline V CDR1 and CDR2: LNHDA, SQIVND (reference sequence). CDR3 length: 14 amino acids. V lost 1 base to trimming and J lost 2 bases, with 9 bases between them. The CDR3 sequence: CASSIGLGPYEQYV. The CDR3 coding sequence is TGTGCCAGTAGTATAGGGTTGGGGCCCTACGAGCAGTACGTC.

The V gene is TRBV7-9, the J gene TRBJ2-7, with 12 bases that match TRBD1. Germline-derived CDR1 and CDR2 are SEHNR and FQNEAQ (reference sequence). The CDR3 runs 16 residues. V lost 1 base and J lost 7; bases outside the gene matches: 8. DNA of the CDR3: TGTGCCAGCAGCTTAGGGGGACAGGGGGCTCCGGATGAGCAGTACGTC. It codes for CASSLGGQGAPDEQYV.

This chain joins TRBV12-3 or TRBV12-4 and TRBJ2-3; weak D call: TRBD2 (6 bases). With 4 bases removed from V and 3 bases from J, the gap between germline ends came to 11 bases. The CDR3 has 14 residues. CDR3 in amino acids: CASSYPGDTDTQYF. CDR3 DNA sequence: TGTGCCAGCAGTTACCCGGGAGATACAGATACGCAGTATTTT.

Details on this clonotype: This sequence may be a read error, since a much larger clone differs from it by one base. The chain couples TRBV19 to TRBJ1-1, with D possibly being TRBD1 (5 bases). Germline V gene data show CDR1 as LNHDA and CDR2 as SQIVND (reference sequence). The V gene lost 10 bases and the J gene lost 1 base, with 7 bases spanning the gap. This CDR3 region has 11 residues. CDR3 amino acids: CATGGNTEAFF. In nucleotides, the CDR3 is TGTGCCACCGGGGGGAACACTGAAGCTTTCTTT.

This clonotype has only a few counts. The chain combines TRBV7-9 with TRBJ1-2, with 9 bases lining up with TRBD1. CDR1 and CDR2 (germline): SEHNR, FQNEAQ (reference sequence). The CDR3 is 16 amino acids. V lost 4 bases, J lost 6 bases, and 12 bases stayed unmatched. The CDR3 protein is CASSSAEDRGPHGYTF. The CDR3 nucleotides are TGTGCCAGCAGCTCCGCAGAGGACAGGGGACCCCATGGCTACACCTTC.

This clonotype came up a few times. The rearrangement links TRBV6-6 to TRBJ2-2; TRBD1 matches 8 bases. The CDR3 sequence is 13 residues long. The V gene's germline CDR1 is MNHNY and CDR2 SVGAGI (reference sequence). Trimming took 6 bases from V and 6 from J; bases not matched to a gene: 3. CDR3 loop: CASRGQEAGELFF. CDR3 nucleotides: TGTGCCAGCAGGGGACAGGAGGCCGGGGAGCTGTTTTTT.